This T cell receptor (beta chain) originates from a study of blood T cell repertoires in COVID-19. Study summary: PBMCs, B-cell-depleted T cells, or T cells provided the cDNA or gDNA that made up the material.

CDR1 and CDR2 from the germline V gene are KGHDR and SFDVKD. J lost 10 bases, V lost 4 bases, and 5 bases had no gene match. The length of the CDR3 is 13 residues. Participant ages covered about 18 to 89 years across 24 US areas. Clinical history reported by participants formed the basis on which cohorts were assigned. TCRdb's table, derived via immunoSEQ multiplex PCR, lists solely in-frame clones and lacks some. Of approximately 300,000 clones in the sample, more than 85% were seen once. V and J are TRBV24-1 and TRBJ2-4, with 8 bases fitting TRBD1. Sample: PBMCs or T cells enriched from blood (not recorded which). The receptor comes from a woman under 40 who had recovered from COVID-19. The CDR3 nucleotides are TGTGCCACCAGTGACCCGGACAGGGAGATTCAGTACTTC. Residues: CATSDPDREIQYF.